The 16 T cell receptor beta chains listed next were all sequenced from one sample in a study of a mutant IDH1 vaccine in newly diagnosed glioma. Described time point: week 11, during vaccination. Topical imiquimod was applied with each vaccine dose, which held 300 ug of mutant IDH1 20-mer peptide. Their specific antigens are unknown. Here immunoSEQ multiplex PCR was the method, and the copy in TCRdb shows in-frame clones only, minus some. The sample shows approximately 110,000 clones, roughly 88% of them seen only once. The sample consisted of PBMCs, taken from a glioma patient whose treatment included an IDH1 peptide vaccine. The receptor set was obtained from a woman aged 50 to 60 with glioma.

The V and J genes are TRBV15 and TRBJ2-5, with D tentatively TRBD2 (6 bases). The CDR3 contains 14 residues. The ends were cut back, 3 bases at V and 1 base at J, with 9 bases in the middle. The germline V gene has CDR1 LNHNV and CDR2 YYDKDF (reference sequence). The CDR3 DNA is TGTGCCACCAGCAGTGGGGGGATCCAAGAGACCCAGTACTTC. This encodes CATSSGGIQETQYF.

The chain has TRBV2 and TRBJ2-7, with a possible D match to TRBD2 (6 bases). The germline gives CDR1 SNHLY, CDR2 FYNNEI. The CDR3 is 15 amino acids. V gave up 3 bases and J gave up 0 bases, with 12 bases separating them. The CDR3: CASSDLSGYSYEQYF. As DNA, the CDR3 is TGTGCCAGCAGTGATCTTAGCGGATACTCCTACGAGCAGTACTTC.

This chain uses TRBV5-1 with TRBJ2-1, with TRBD2 identical over 8 bases. V shed 2 bases, J shed 0 bases, and the junction held 10 bases outside the gene matches. CDR3 length: 18 residues. CDR1 SGHRS and CDR2 YFSETQ come from the germline V gene. The CDR3: CASSFGTSGSNSYNEQFF. CDR3 in DNA: TGCGCCAGCAGCTTCGGGACGAGCGGGAGCAACTCCTACAATGAGCAGTTCTTC.

This clone was detected only a few times. The V gene is TRBV30, the J gene TRBJ1-1; D unresolved. The CDR3 has 10 amino acids. Deletions cut 5 bases from V and 6 bases from J, with 7 bases between. Germline assignment: CDR1 GTSNPN and CDR2 SVGIG (reference sequence). DNA of the CDR3: TGTGCCTGGTCTGGTCCTGAAGCTTTCTTT. Translated: CAWSGPEAFF.

The chain carries TRBV27 and TRBJ1-1; D remains unclear. The germline V gene encodes CDR1 MNHEY and CDR2 SMNVEV (reference sequence). With 5 bases removed from V and 4 bases from J, the gap between germline ends came to 11 bases. This CDR3 contains 13 residues. Written as DNA, the CDR3 is TGTGCCAGCAGTATCGGGTCGTCCACTGAAGCTTTCTTT. This gives the protein CASSIGSSTEAFF.

This clone was counted once. V is TRBV11-2 and J is TRBJ2-2; 10 bases line up with TRBD1. V gave up 3 bases and J gave up 6 bases; unmatched junction bases: 4. Germline CDR1 and CDR2: SGHAT and FQNNGV. The CDR3 extends over 15 amino acids. CDR3 in amino acids: CASSLSGTGAGELFF. In DNA, the CDR3 is TGTGCCAGCAGCTTGAGTGGGACAGGGGCCGGGGAGCTGTTTTTT.

The chain recombines TRBV7-9 with TRBJ2-2; tentatively, D is TRBD1 (6 bases). There are 16 residues in the CDR3. The germline V gene has CDR1 SEHNR and CDR2 FQNEAQ (reference sequence). Trimming removed 5 bases from V and 4 bases from J, with 17 bases in between. CDR3 DNA sequence: TGTGCCAGCAGCGAGAGGGGGACCTGGGGCACCGGGGAGCTGTTTTTT. It is translated as CASSERGTWGTGELFF.

This rearrangement joins TRBV28 to TRBJ2-7; 13 nucleotides match TRBD2. CDR3 length equals 18 residues. The germline CDR1 and CDR2 sequences are MDHEN and SYDVKM. J was trimmed by 1 base and V by 1 base; bases with no gene match: 7. CDR3 coding DNA: TGTGCCAGCAGTTTATTGTTGACTAGCGGGAGGATGTCCTACGAGCAGTACTTC. Translation gives CASSLLLTSGRMSYEQYF. Complete variable domain (other parts from reference TRBV28 and TRBJ2-7): DVKVTQSSRYLVKRTGEKVFLECVQDMDHENMFWYRQDPGLGLRLIYFSYDVKMKEKGDIPEGYSVSREKKERFSLILESASTNQTSMYLCASSLLLTSGRMSYEQYFGPGTRLTVT.

This chain connects TRBV10-3 to TRBJ2-3, with no clear D. This CDR3 spans 14 amino acids. Germline V lookup: CDR1 ENHRY, CDR2 SYGVKD. Trimming stripped 4 bases from V and 4 bases from J, with 12 bases between. CDR3 loop: CAISVDEQSDTQYF. DNA for the CDR3: TGTGCCATCAGTGTCGATGAGCAGTCAGATACGCAGTATTTT.

This clone was seen once. J is TRBJ2-7 and V is TRBV5-1; D possibly corresponds to TRBD1 (5 bases). The length of the CDR3 is 15 residues. Trimming removed 0 bases at V and 5 bases at J, with 15 bases between. Per the germline V gene, CDR1 is SGHRS and CDR2 is YFSETQ. The CDR3 region has the DNA TGCGCCAGCAGCTTGGGTGATCCTTGGGGCCACGAGCAGTACTTC. Translating it yields CASSLGDPWGHEQYF. The full variable domain, rest sourced from reference TRBV5-1 and TRBJ2-7, is KAGVTQTPRYLIKTRGQQVTLSCSPISGHRSVSWYQQTPGQGLQFLFEYFSETQRNKGNFPGRFSGRQFSNSRSEMNVSTLELGDSALYLCASSLGDPWGHEQYFGPGTRLTVT.

This clone has a handful of counts. The V call is TRBV5-1, the J call TRBJ1-1; no clear D gene. Germline CDR1 is SGHRS and CDR2 is YFSETQ. The germline V and J ends were trimmed by 2 bases and 3 bases, with 11 bases remaining between them. This CDR3 contains 14 residues. This chain's CDR3 is CASSFKGEDTEAFF. For the CDR3, the DNA is TGCGCCAGCAGCTTCAAGGGAGAGGACACTGAAGCTTTCTTT. The full variable domain, with the rest looked up from reference TRBV5-1 and TRBJ1-1, is KAGVTQTPRYLIKTRGQQVTLSCSPISGHRSVSWYQQTPGQGLQFLFEYFSETQRNKGNFPGRFSGRQFSNSRSEMNVSTLELGDSALYLCASSFKGEDTEAFFGQGTRLTVV.

This chain links TRBV2 with TRBJ1-2; possible D gene TRBD1, 5 bases. CDR3 length equals 15 residues. Germline loops: CDR1 SNHLY, CDR2 FYNNEI. V gave up 7 bases and J gave up 5 bases, with 20 bases separating them. CDR3 sequence reads: CASTPGTPPGYGYTF. The CDR3 nucleotides read TGTGCCAGCACCCCGGGGACTCCCCCGGGGTATGGCTACACCTTC.

This chain joins TRBV7-6 and TRBJ2-7, with 10 positions matching TRBD2. The J segment lost 3 bases and the V segment lost 1 base, leaving 9 bases of the junction unmatched. This CDR3 contains 17 residues. The germline CDR1 and CDR2 sequences are SGHVS and FNYEAQ. The CDR3, as DNA: TGTGCCAGCAGCTTAGGTCCTTTCAGCGGGAGGGACTACGAGCAGTACTTC. It codes for CASSLGPFSGRDYEQYF.

The chain employs TRBV10-1 and TRBJ2-1; 7 nucleotides agree with TRBD2. V trimming: 8 bases; J trimming: 7 bases; junction bases outside the gene matches: 11. The CDR3 is 14 residues long. Germline CDR1 and CDR2: WNHNN and SYGVQD (reference sequence). The chain's CDR3 is CASSPGGRGNEQFF. The CDR3 coding sequence is TGCGCCAGCTCCCCGGGTGGGAGGGGAAATGAGCAGTTCTTC.

V usage is TRBV11-2 and J usage is TRBJ2-1; TRBD2 matches at 15 bases. There are 18 residues in the CDR3. After removal of 2 bases from V and 4 bases from J, the junction contained 6 bases not matched to a gene. The germline V gene encodes CDR1 SGHAT and CDR2 FQNNGV. The CDR3 sequence is CASSLIGTSGRRYNEQFF. In DNA, the CDR3 is TGTGCCAGCAGCTTAATCGGGACTAGCGGGAGGAGGTACAATGAGCAGTTCTTC.

This clone has more than one count but fewer than ten. V usage is TRBV10-3 and J usage is TRBJ2-2; no definite D call. Germline V gives CDR1 ENHRY, CDR2 SYGVKD. This CDR3 spans 15 amino acids. Trimming cost V 3 bases and J 0 bases, with 8 bases left between them. Here the CDR3 reads CAISDDTPNTGELFF. The CDR3 coding sequence is TGTGCCATCAGTGACGACACTCCGAACACCGGGGAGCTGTTTTTT.